This T cell receptor (beta chain) is from a study of blood T cell repertoires in COVID-19. Across the study: Samples representing acute and convalescent COVID-19 were sourced from the United States, Italy and Spain. From T cells, B-cell-depleted T cells, or PBMCs came the material, which was cDNA or gDNA.

Per the original methods: Estimation of nucleated cell counts was performed using reference gene primer amplification. Data came from immunoSEQ multiplex PCR; TCRdb stores just in-frame clones and leaves some out. The D gene and trimming were derived from the DNA, and the V and J assignments and clone size from that table. Of 32,000 or so clones listed, just over 85% are singletons. This sequence originates from a human donor in a cohort sampled during active COVID-19. Input material: peripheral blood.

CDR3 loop: CASSIRSGSYSGANVLTF. CDR3 DNA: TGTGCCAGTAGTATTCGAAGCGGGTCCTACTCTGGGGCCAACGTCCTGACTTTC. The rearrangement uses TRBV19 and TRBJ2-6; possibly TRBD2 for D (6 bases). Trimming removed 3 bases from V and 0 bases from J, with 15 bases in between. Germline V lookup: CDR1 LNHDA, CDR2 SQIVND (reference sequence). The CDR3 spans 18 residues.